The T cell receptor (beta chain) described here comes from a study of T cell responses to AZD1222 COVID-19 vaccine. Libraries were prepared by immunoSEQ multiplex PCR; TCRdb keeps only in-frame clonotypes and omits some of them. This table has about 180,000 clones, about nine tenths appearing once. In the case of this clone: Its antigen is as yet unknown.

The germline CDR1 and CDR2 sequences are MNHEY and SMNVEV (reference sequence). The CDR3 runs to 12 residues. Trimming removed 5 bases at V and 6 bases at J, with 10 bases between. Findings and limits, study-wide: A rise in Spike-specific TCR breadth and depth followed two AZD1222 doses. Nearly half of spike-specific TCRs reportedly go after variant regions that carry no mutations.

The receptor comes from an adult who received the AZD1222 COVID-19 vaccine. The rearrangement links TRBV27 to TRBJ1-2; D gene unclear. The sequencing here drew on peripheral blood, taken 28 days after the second AZD1222 dose. The CDR3 protein is CASSLVTDGYTF. CDR3 nucleotide sequence: TGTGCCAGCAGTCTTGTCACAGATGGCTACACCTTC.